This record covers a single T cell receptor beta chain. Its cognate antigen is unknown. This sample is part of a study of blood T cells in healthy people across ages. Overall study findings and caveats: Per million T cells, TCR beta diversity dropped about linearly as age rose.

A second PCR, run for roughly 7 to 11 cycles, used a sample-barcoded 5' primer plus a J-beta primer mix. Carrying 12 random nucleotides, a template-switch adaptor labeled each individual cDNA molecule. Every sample gave at least 2.5 million paired-end reads containing CDR3. One entry per CDR3 protein results from TCRdb running MiXCR on the 5' RACE reads. The sample shows some 850,000 distinct CDR3 sequences, 20% to 30% of them seen only once. Germline assignment: CDR1 DFQATT and CDR2 SNEGSKA (reference sequence). The CDR3 is 16 amino acids. V gave up 0 bases and J gave up 0 bases; unmatched junction bases: 4. Separately, the same data were catalogued under a study of T cells of mothers and their children. As reported in that work: Related mother-child pairs showed slightly higher but non-significant overlap than unrelated pairs.

Sequenced: blood. The receptor comes from a boy aged 10-17 years in good health. The gene calls are TRBV20-1 and TRBJ2-3, with TRBD2 matching 9 bases. CDR3 in amino acids: CSARDASGASTDTQYF. DNA of the CDR3: TGCAGTGCTAGAGACGCTAGCGGGGCGAGCACAGATACGCAGTATTTT.